This T cell receptor beta chain was identified in a study of T cells in Graves' hyperthyroidism and ophthalmopathy. After removal of 5 bases from V and 5 bases from J, the junction contained 15 bases not matched to a gene. This CDR3 comprises 17 residues. Germline loops: CDR1 MNHNS, CDR2 SASEGT. This clonotype has more than one count but fewer than ten. Amplified TCR beta CDR3 regions derived from RNA transcripts. Carried out on the TCR CDR3, a first-round RT-PCR used the HTBI primer set. TCRdb passed the multiplex PCR reads through MiXCR, listing each CDR3 protein once. Seen here are 700,000 or so distinct CDR3 sequences, approximately 14% observed once, and the top ten hold roughly an eighth.

What was sequenced was blood. The sequence was collected from a woman between 50 and 59 years old with Graves' ophthalmopathy. The chain couples TRBV6-1 to TRBJ2-1, with 7 positions matching TRBD1. The CDR3 protein is CASSSDRTAAPHNEQFF. CDR3 in DNA: TGTGCCAGCAGTTCGGACAGGACAGCGGCTCCTCACAATGAGCAGTTCTTC.